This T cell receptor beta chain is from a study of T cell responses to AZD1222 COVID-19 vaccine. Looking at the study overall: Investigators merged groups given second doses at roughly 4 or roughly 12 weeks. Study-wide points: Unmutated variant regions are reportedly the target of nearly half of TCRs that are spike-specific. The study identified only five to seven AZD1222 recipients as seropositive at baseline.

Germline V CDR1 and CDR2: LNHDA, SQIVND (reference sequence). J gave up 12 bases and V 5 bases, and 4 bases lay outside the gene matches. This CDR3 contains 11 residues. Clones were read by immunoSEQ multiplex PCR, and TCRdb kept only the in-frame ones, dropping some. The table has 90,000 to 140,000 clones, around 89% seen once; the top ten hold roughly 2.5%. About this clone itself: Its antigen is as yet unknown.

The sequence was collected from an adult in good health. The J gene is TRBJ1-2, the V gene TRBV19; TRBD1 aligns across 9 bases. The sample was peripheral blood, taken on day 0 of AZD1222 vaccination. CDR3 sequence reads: CASSGTGFNTF. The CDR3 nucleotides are TGTGCCAGTAGTGGGACAGGGTTCAACACCTTC.